At least ten counts were recorded for the clone carrying this T cell receptor beta chain. Its antigen is as yet unknown. Amplified TCR beta CDR3 regions came from RNA transcripts. The TCR CDR3 was amplified in a first-round RT-PCR using the HTBI primer set. MiXCR, run by TCRdb on the multiplex PCR reads, gives a single entry per CDR3 protein. The table has about 400,000 distinct CDR3 sequences, more than 15% seen once. These data come from a study of T cells in Graves' hyperthyroidism and ophthalmopathy. Study-level information: Peripheral blood sampling occurred at initial diagnosis, before any treatment. Findings and caveats of the study: Ophthalmopathy was separated from stable hyperthyroidism by a 13 V-J model. Within blood appeared most thyroid clonotypes that had expanded above 0.001.

Disease duration under 2 months; hyperthyroidism patients were aged 18 to 65. V was pared by 3 bases and J by 3 bases, with 2 bases of the junction left unmatched. The CDR3 totals 14 residues. The germline V gene has CDR1 MNHNS and CDR2 SASEGT. The receptor was isolated from a woman aged 18-29 years with Graves' hyperthyroidism. The chain carries TRBV6-1 and TRBJ2-3; 8 bases are shared with TRBD1. What was sequenced was blood. CDR3 sequence reads: CASSDRGPTDTQYF. CDR3 nucleotides: TGTGCCAGCAGTGACAGGGGGCCTACAGATACGCAGTATTTT.